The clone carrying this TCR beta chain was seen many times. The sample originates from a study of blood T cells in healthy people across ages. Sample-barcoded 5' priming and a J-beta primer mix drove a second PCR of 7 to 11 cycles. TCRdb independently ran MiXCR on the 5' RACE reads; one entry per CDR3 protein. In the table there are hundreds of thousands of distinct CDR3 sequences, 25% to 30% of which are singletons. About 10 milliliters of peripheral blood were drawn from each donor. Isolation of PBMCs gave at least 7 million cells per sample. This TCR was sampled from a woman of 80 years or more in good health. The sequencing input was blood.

In DNA form, the CDR3 reads TGTGCCAGCAGTTCACTACACCAGACTAGCGGGGGGGAAGAGACCCAGTACTTC. Protein sequence: CASSSLHQTSGGEETQYF. V is TRBV28 and J is TRBJ2-5; 14 bases fit TRBD2. The CDR3 runs to 18 residues. V lost 4 bases and J lost 3; bases outside the gene matches: 10. From germline, CDR1 is MDHEN and CDR2 SYDVKM.